Presented here are 18 T cell receptor beta chains from one specimen sequenced in a study of cytomegalovirus exposure and HLA in healthy donors. Use of 60 Vbeta and 13 Jbeta primers characterized the PCR. The assay was immunoSEQ multiplex PCR, and TCRdb's table has in-frame clones only and misses some. The sample lists approximately 150,000 clones, over 70% seen once, with around 5.4% in the top ten. Source material: PBMCs. Every receptor here comes from a man aged 30 to 45 in good health and CMV-seropositive.

The gene calls are TRBV11-2 and TRBJ1-1, with 7 bases fitting TRBD1. The CDR3 sequence is 15 residues long. Germline loops: CDR1 SGHAT, CDR2 FQNNGV. Trimming at V came to 3 bases and at J to 0 bases, leaving 4 bases not matched to a gene. DNA for the CDR3: TGTGCCAGCAGCTTTCAGGGGGTTTTGAACACTGAAGCTTTCTTT. Amino acid sequence: CASSFQGVLNTEAFF.

This rearrangement joins TRBV5-1 to TRBJ1-2; D is undetermined. V shed 0 bases and J shed 2 bases, with 8 bases lying between them. Germline values: CDR1 SGHRS, CDR2 YFSETQ. This CDR3 is built from 14 residues. The CDR3 sequence is CASSLEAVNYGYTF. Written as DNA, the CDR3 is TGCGCCAGCAGCTTGGAGGCGGTAAACTATGGCTACACCTTC. Filled out from reference TRBV5-1 and TRBJ1-2, the complete variable domain reads KAGVTQTPRYLIKTRGQQVTLSCSPISGHRSVSWYQQTPGQGLQFLFEYFSETQRNKGNFPGRFSGRQFSNSRSEMNVSTLELGDSALYLCASSLEAVNYGYTFGSGTRLTVV.

V is TRBV5-4 and J is TRBJ1-2, with TRBD1 as a possible D gene (6 bases). Germline CDR1 reads SGHNT; CDR2 reads YYREEE (reference sequence). Trimming removed 3 bases at V and 7 bases at J, with 13 bases between. The CDR3 runs to 13 residues. In DNA form, the CDR3 reads TGTGCCAGCAGCTACTCCGGGACATTTGGCTACACCTTC. Amino acids: CASSYSGTFGYTF.

The J gene is TRBJ2-1, the V gene TRBV2, with 7 bases aligning to TRBD1. The CDR3 contains 14 residues. V dropped 5 bases and J dropped 0; count of bases not matched to a gene: 1. In germline, CDR1 is SNHLY, CDR2 FYNNEI. CDR3 sequence reads: CASSRQGSYNEQFF. The CDR3, as DNA: TGTGCCAGCAGTAGACAGGGCTCCTACAATGAGCAGTTCTTC.

For this clone: Other nucleotide sequences from this sample produce the same CDR3. The CDR3 region is CASRARESGYEQYF. The CDR3 DNA sequence: TGTGCCAGCAGGGCCCGGGAGTCCGGGTACGAGCAATACTTC. The rearrangement uses TRBV6-5 and TRBJ2-5; D is perhaps TRBD2 (6 bases). Per the germline V gene, CDR1 is MNHEY and CDR2 is SVGAGI. Trimming shortened V by 6 bases and J by 14 bases, and 25 bases separated the two germline ends. This CDR3 has 14 residues.

The chain joins TRBV5-4 to TRBJ2-6; D is uncertain. The CDR3 totals 12 residues. Germline CDR1 is SGHNT and CDR2 is YYREEE (reference sequence). V was pared by 6 bases and J by 2 bases, with 3 bases between. The CDR3 here is CASNTGANVLTF. The CDR3 bases are TGTGCCAGCAACACTGGGGCCAACGTCCTGACTTTC.

The CDR3 loop reads CASSESGPRRRGRDQPQHF. The CDR3 coding sequence is TGCGCCAGCAGTGAATCTGGACCCCGGCGGAGGGGTCGGGATCAGCCCCAGCATTTT. This chain uses TRBV10-1 with TRBJ1-5, with a tentative D call TRBD1 (5 bases). CDR1 is WNHNN, CDR2 SYGVQD, per germline (reference sequence). Trimming stripped 3 bases from V and 5 bases from J, with 26 bases between. The CDR3 has 19 residues.

The chain uses TRBV5-1 and TRBJ1-6, with unresolved D. Germline V CDR1 and CDR2: SGHRS, YFSETQ. Trimming shortened V by 3 bases and J by 8 bases, and 12 bases separated the two germline ends. The CDR3 loop spans 14 amino acids. This CDR3 is CASSYGLTDSPLHF. CDR3 bases: TGCGCCAGCAGCTATGGACTGACGGATTCACCCCTCCACTTT.

J is TRBJ2-7 and V is TRBV7-9, with TRBD2 as a possible D gene (5 bases). Germline loops: CDR1 SEHNR, CDR2 FQNEAQ (reference sequence). There are 11 residues in the CDR3. V was clipped by 2 bases and J by 11 bases, with 10 bases between them. The CDR3 bases are TGTGCCAGCAGCTTATCTGCGGAGGAGTACTTC. This encodes CASSLSAEEYF.

V usage is TRBV30 and J usage is TRBJ2-7; the match to TRBD2 covers 7 bases. The CDR3 runs to 13 residues. From germline, CDR1 is GTSNPN and CDR2 SVGIG (reference sequence). J was trimmed by 4 bases and V by 4 bases; bases with no gene match: 7. CDR3 in DNA: TGTGCCTGGAACCTACGGGGAGGGTACGAGCAGTACTTC. This codes for CAWNLRGGYEQYF.

This clone was detected only once. This rearrangement joins TRBV18 to TRBJ1-1; 10 bases agree with TRBD1. CDR1 and CDR2 from the germline V gene are KGHSH and LQKENI. Unmatched junction bases numbered 2, after V lost 3 bases and J lost 1 base. This CDR3 spans 15 amino acids. The CDR3 is CASSPRDRGNTEAFF. The CDR3 nucleotides are TGTGCCAGCTCACCCCGGGACAGGGGGAACACTGAAGCTTTCTTT.

In this sample, this clone turned up once. The chain is built from TRBV29-1 and TRBJ2-1, with 13 bases that match TRBD2. Germline CDR1 SQVTM, CDR2 ANQGSEA. CDR3 length equals 15 residues. V shed 3 bases, J shed 3 bases, and the junction held 2 bases outside the gene matches. The CDR3 DNA is TGCAGCGTTGAGACTAGCGGGGGGCTCTACAATGAGCAGTTCTTC. Translating it yields CSVETSGGLYNEQFF.

The V call is TRBV7-2, the J call TRBJ1-1; D call uncertain. This CDR3 is 13 amino acids long. Germline V gene lookup returns CDR1 SGHTA and CDR2 FQGNSA. Trimming took 5 bases from V and 3 from J, leaving 10 bases between them. CDR3 in DNA: TGTGCCAGCAGCCTACTAAGCCACACTGAAGCTTTCTTT. This encodes CASSLLSHTEAFF.

The V call is TRBV9, the J call TRBJ2-7; D is possibly TRBD2 (5 bases). Germline CDR1 reads SGDLS; CDR2 reads YYNGEE. Trimming stripped 4 bases from V and 3 bases from J, with 17 bases between. The CDR3 totals 15 residues. The CDR3 coding sequence is TGTGCCAGCAGCTTCGGACTCAGTGGGAGCTACGAGCAGTACTTC. Its protein product is CASSFGLSGSYEQYF.

V and J are TRBV27 and TRBJ2-7, with 9 nucleotides matching TRBD2. CDR3 length equals 14 residues. Germline V gene sequence: CDR1 MNHEY, CDR2 SMNVEV (reference sequence). J gave up 3 bases and V 6 bases, and 6 bases lay outside the gene matches. DNA for the CDR3: TGTGCCAGCAGCTTAGCGGGGGCTTTCTACGAGCAGTACTTC. Translation gives CASSLAGAFYEQYF.

This rearrangement joins TRBV19 to TRBJ1-5; TRBD1 agrees at 7 bases. The CDR3 is 15 residues long. V shed 6 bases, J shed 3 bases, and the junction held 8 bases outside the gene matches. Germline lookup yields CDR1 LNHDA and CDR2 SQIVND (reference sequence). The CDR3 region has the DNA TGTGCCAGTAGGATGATGGGACAGACCAATCAGCCCCAGCATTTT. Its translation: CASRMMGQTNQPQHF.

This clone was seen a few times. The chain is built from TRBV5-1 and TRBJ2-2; D possibly corresponds to TRBD2 (6 bases). CDR1 is SGHRS, CDR2 YFSETQ, per germline. The CDR3 has 13 residues. Trimming removed 6 bases from V and 6 bases from J, with 12 bases in between. The CDR3 region is CASMFPGAGELFF. CDR3 DNA sequence: TGCGCCAGCATGTTCCCGGGGGCCGGGGAGCTGTTTTTT.

The chain combines TRBV18 with TRBJ1-1; no reliable D call. Per the germline V gene, CDR1 is KGHSH and CDR2 is LQKENI. V was shortened by 0 bases and J by 0 bases, with 11 bases between the two germline ends. The CDR3 sequence is 16 residues long. This chain's CDR3 is CASSPPVPGMNTEAFF. CDR3 bases: TGTGCCAGCTCACCACCGGTTCCGGGAATGAACACTGAAGCTTTCTTT.